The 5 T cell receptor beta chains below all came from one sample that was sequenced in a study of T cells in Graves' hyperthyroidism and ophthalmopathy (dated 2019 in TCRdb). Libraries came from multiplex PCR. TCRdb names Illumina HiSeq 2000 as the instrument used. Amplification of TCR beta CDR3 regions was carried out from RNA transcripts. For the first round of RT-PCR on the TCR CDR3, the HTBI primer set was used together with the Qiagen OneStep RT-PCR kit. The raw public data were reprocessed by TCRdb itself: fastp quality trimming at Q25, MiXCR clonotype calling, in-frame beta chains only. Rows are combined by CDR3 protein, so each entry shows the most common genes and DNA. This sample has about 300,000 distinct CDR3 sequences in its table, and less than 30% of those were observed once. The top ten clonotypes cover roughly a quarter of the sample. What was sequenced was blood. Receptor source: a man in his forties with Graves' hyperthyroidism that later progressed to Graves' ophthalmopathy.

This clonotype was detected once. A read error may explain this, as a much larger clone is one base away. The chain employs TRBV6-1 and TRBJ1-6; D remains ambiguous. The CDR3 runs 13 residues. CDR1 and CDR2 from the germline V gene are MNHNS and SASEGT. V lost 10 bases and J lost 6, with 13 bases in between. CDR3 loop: CANTTYSNSPLHF. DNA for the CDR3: TGTGCCAACACCACGTATTCTAATTCACCCCTCCACTTT.

The CDR3 reads CASSIGTKYTEAFF. DNA of the CDR3: TGTGCCAGTAGTATCGGGACCAAGTACACTGAAGCTTTCTTT. The chain recombines TRBV19 with TRBJ1-1; D is perhaps TRBD1 (5 bases). V was trimmed by 3 bases and J by 3 bases, leaving 11 bases between them. This CDR3 is built from 14 residues. Germline assignment: CDR1 LNHDA and CDR2 SQIVND (reference sequence).

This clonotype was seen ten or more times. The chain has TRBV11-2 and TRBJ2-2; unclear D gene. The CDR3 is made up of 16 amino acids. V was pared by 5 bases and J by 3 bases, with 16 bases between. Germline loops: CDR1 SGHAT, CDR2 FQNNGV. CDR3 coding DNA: TGTGCCAGCAGCCCAAAGCTGCCACGGGACACCGGGGAGCTGTTTTTT. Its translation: CASSPKLPRDTGELFF.

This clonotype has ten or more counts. As DNA, the CDR3 is TGTGCCAGCAGTTTGGGACAGGGGGACACTGAAGCTTTCTTT. Encoded protein: CASSLGQGDTEAFF. The J gene is TRBJ1-1, the V gene TRBV6-5, with 11 bases aligning to TRBD1. Germline V lookup: CDR1 MNHEY, CDR2 SVGAGI. V was pared by 4 bases and J by 3 bases, with 1 base of the junction left unmatched. The CDR3 is made up of 14 amino acids.

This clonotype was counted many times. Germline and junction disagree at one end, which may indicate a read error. DNA of the CDR3: TGCAGCGCTGAAGCGGCCGGGGAGCTGTTTTTT. Translated: CSAEAAGELFF. The chain combines TRBV29-1 with TRBJ2-2; D might be TRBD2 (5 bases). This CDR3 is built from 11 residues. Germline CDR1 SQVTM, CDR2 ANQGSEA.